This T cell receptor (beta chain) is from a study of T cells expressing NK-cell markers. One entry per CDR3 protein, without DNA, is what TCRdb gives after re-calling the 5' RACE reads. Here the sample table reports about 430,000 distinct CDR3 sequences. The TCR was taken from a woman aged 45 to 65 in good health. Sequencing was carried out using blood T cells: a sorted CD56 or NKG2C T cell subset, CD4+ or CD8+ T cells, or bulk PBMC T cells (not recorded which).

The CDR3 region is CASSHDTGELFF. This chain uses TRBV14 with TRBJ2-2. Germline values: CDR1 SGHDN, CDR2 FVKESK. The length of the CDR3 is 12 residues.